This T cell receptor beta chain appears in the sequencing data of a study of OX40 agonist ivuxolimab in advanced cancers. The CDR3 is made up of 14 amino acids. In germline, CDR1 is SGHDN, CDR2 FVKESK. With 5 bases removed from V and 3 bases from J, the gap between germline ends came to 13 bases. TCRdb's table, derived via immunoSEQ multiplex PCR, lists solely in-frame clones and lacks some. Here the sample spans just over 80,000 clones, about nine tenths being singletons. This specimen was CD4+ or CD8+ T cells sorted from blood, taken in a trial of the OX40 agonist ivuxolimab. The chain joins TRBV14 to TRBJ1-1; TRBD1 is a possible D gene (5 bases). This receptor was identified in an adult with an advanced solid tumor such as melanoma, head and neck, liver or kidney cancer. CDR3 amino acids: CASSFLVGDTEAFF. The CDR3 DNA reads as TGTGCCAGCAGCTTCCTCGTGGGGGACACTGAAGCTTTCTTT.